This is a list of T cell receptor beta chains from one sample in a study of T cells in Graves' hyperthyroidism and ophthalmopathy. TCRdb processed the multiplex PCR reads anew with MiXCR; each CDR3 protein has one entry. The sample has some 530,000 distinct CDR3 sequences, 20% to 25% seen once. The sequencing sample was made of blood. These receptors originate from an older woman with Graves' ophthalmopathy. The CDR3 runs from the conserved cysteine through the conserved F or W. The D gene is left open where the match is weak. Size is omitted from some rows. Given values are once, few, many or a class for expanded clones.

size: NA; V: TRBV25-1; D: NA; J: TRBJ2-2; DNA: TGTGCCAGCAGTTCCATACGCCAACTGACCGGGGAGCTGTTTTTT; CDR3: CASSSIRQLTGELFF
size: few; V: TRBV12-3/TRBV12-4; D: TRBD1; J: TRBJ2-7; DNA: TGTGCCAGCAGTCCTCTTCAAGGAGAGGGGACAGTCCCCTACGAACAGTACTTC; CDR3: CASSPLQGEGTVPYEQYF
size: NA; V: TRBV20-1; D: NA; J: TRBJ1-1; DNA: TGCAATGCTAGATCTTTCCCCAATACTGGGACTGAAGCTTTCTTT; CDR3: CNARSFPNTGTEAFF
size: NA; V: TRBV12-3/TRBV12-4; D: NA; J: TRBJ1-1; DNA: TGTGCCAGCACGGGAAGGGGGGCGATAACTGAAGCTTTCTTT; CDR3: CASTGRGAITEAFF
size: NA; V: TRBV5-1; D: NA; J: TRBJ2-2; DNA: TGCGCCAGCAGCTTGGGGCTATTAGGTGGGACCGGGGAGCTGTTTTTT; CDR3: CASSLGLLGGTGELFF
size: NA; V: TRBV19; D: NA; J: TRBJ1-6; DNA: TGTGCCAGTAGTCTCCGGGACCTCACCCTCCACTTT; CDR3: CASSLRDLTLHF
size: many; V: TRBV6-2/TRBV6-3; D: TRBD1; J: TRBJ1-1; DNA: TGTGCCAGCAGTCCACAGGGGGAAGTCACTGAAGCTTTCTTT; CDR3: CASSPQGEVTEAFF
size: few; V: TRBV12-3/TRBV12-4; D: NA; J: TRBJ1-2; DNA: TGTGCCAGCAGCGACAGTAATAACTATGGCTACACCTTC; CDR3: CASSDSNNYGYTF
size: few; V: TRBV6-1; D: NA; J: TRBJ2-7; DNA: TGTGCCAGCAGTGAGGGGGGCAGGGGGAATCCATACGAGCAGTACTTC; CDR3: CASSEGGRGNPYEQYF
size: few; V: TRBV5-1; D: NA; J: TRBJ1-4; DNA: TGCGCCAGCAGCTGGGAGGTCAGGGGCGAAAAACTGTTTTTT; CDR3: CASSWEVRGEKLFF
size: NA; V: TRBV5-1; D: NA; J: TRBJ2-7; DNA: TGCGCCAGCAGCTTTGATTATTCCTACGAGCAGTACTTC; CDR3: CASSFDYSYEQYF
size: NA; V: TRBV30; D: NA; J: TRBJ2-1; DNA: TGTGCACAAAGTGTGGGTATGGGGGACAATGAGCAGTTCTTC; CDR3: CAQSVGMGDNEQFF
size: NA; V: TRBV20-1; D: NA; J: TRBJ1-2; DNA: TGCACCCTAACCGACAGGCTCTATGGCTACACCTTC; CDR3: CTLTDRLYGYTF
size: many; V: TRBV7-8; D: NA; J: TRBJ2-7; DNA: TGTGCCAGCAGCCTCACAGGGTTATACGAGCAGTACTTC; CDR3: CASSLTGLYEQYF
size: NA; V: TRBV7-2; D: NA; J: TRBJ2-5; DNA: TGTGCCAGCAGCCCAGGAGGGACCCAAGAGACCCAGTACTTC; CDR3: CASSPGGTQETQYF
size: NA; V: TRBV7-2; D: TRBD1; J: TRBJ2-1; DNA: TGTGCCAGCAGCTCAATGGGGGACAGTGAGCAGTTCTTC; CDR3: CASSSMGDSEQFF
size: many; V: TRBV30; D: NA; J: TRBJ1-2; DNA: TGTGCCTGGACCTTCTCCCCCGAGTATGGCTACACCTTC; CDR3: CAWTFSPEYGYTF
size: once; V: TRBV20-1; D: TRBD2; J: TRBJ2-3; DNA: TGCAGTGCTAGAGATACCCTAGCGGGGGGCACCACAGATACGCAGTATTTT; CDR3: CSARDTLAGGTTDTQYF
size: many; V: TRBV11-2; D: NA; J: TRBJ2-2; DNA: TGTGCCAGCAGCTTAGTCAGGGCACACGGGGAGCTGTTTTTT; CDR3: CASSLVRAHGELFF
size: few; V: TRBV6-5; D: NA; J: TRBJ1-1; DNA: TGTGCCAGCAGTTACTCGGGGGGGGGCAGGGCCTGGACTGAAGCTTTCTTT; CDR3: CASSYSGGGRAWTEAFF
size: few; V: TRBV5-1; D: TRBD2; J: TRBJ2-7; DNA: TGCGCCAGCAGCTCCTTGGCGGGGGGGAGAGGATACGAGCAGTACTTC; CDR3: CASSSLAGGRGYEQYF
size: many; V: TRBV7-2; D: NA; J: TRBJ1-1; DNA: TGTGCCAGCAGCTTAATCGGTCTCGCCCCGAACACTGAAGCTTTCTTT; CDR3: CASSLIGLAPNTEAFF
size: many; V: TRBV2; D: NA; J: TRBJ1-2; DNA: TGTGCCACTCGTCTCGGGATGAACTATGGCTACACCTTC; CDR3: CATRLGMNYGYTF
size: few; V: TRBV3-1; D: NA; J: TRBJ2-7; DNA: TGTGCCAGCAGCCAAACACAGAGCTCCTACGAGCAGTACTTC; CDR3: CASSQTQSSYEQYF
size: NA; V: TRBV6-2/TRBV6-3; D: NA; J: TRBJ1-2; DNA: TGTGCCAGCAGTTACGACCCCTCGGGAGAGGGCTACGGCTACACCTTC; CDR3: CASSYDPSGEGYGYTF
size: NA; V: TRBV19; D: NA; J: TRBJ2-3; DNA: TGTGCCAGTAGAGACAGCAGTGCAGATACGCAGTATTTT; CDR3: CASRDSSADTQYF
size: many; V: TRBV7-3; D: NA; J: TRBJ1-4; DNA: TGTGCCAGCAGCTTAACTCGGATAGGAGGCGAAAAACTGTTTTTT; CDR3: CASSLTRIGGEKLFF
size: NA; V: TRBV5-4; D: TRBD2; J: TRBJ2-3; DNA: TGTGCCAGCAGCTTACCCGGGACTAGCCCAGATACGCAGTATTTT; CDR3: CASSLPGTSPDTQYF
size: NA; V: TRBV20-1; D: NA; J: TRBJ1-2; DNA: TGCAGTGCTAACAGCCCGCAGGTAGACTATGGTGGCTACACCTTC; CDR3: CSANSPQVDYGGYTF
size: few; V: TRBV27; D: TRBD1; J: TRBJ2-7; DNA: TGTGCCAGCAGTCCCCGACAGGGGAAGTACGAGCAGTACTTC; CDR3: CASSPRQGKYEQYF
size: few; V: TRBV2; D: TRBD1; J: TRBJ1-4; DNA: TGTGCCAGCAAGGGACAGAATTATAATGAAAAACTGTTTTTT; CDR3: CASKGQNYNEKLFF
size: NA; V: TRBV5-1; D: NA; J: TRBJ2-7; DNA: TGCGCCAGCACCGTTCGCGGCGAGCAGTACTTC; CDR3: CASTVRGEQYF
size: NA; V: TRBV27; D: TRBD2; J: TRBJ2-7; DNA: TGTGCCAGCAGTGTGGTAGCGGGAGGTTTCCACGAGCAGTACTTC; CDR3: CASSVVAGGFHEQYF
size: many; V: TRBV7-8; D: TRBD2; J: TRBJ2-3; DNA: TGTGCCAGCAGCTTAGGGGTACTAGCGGGCCGCACAGATACGCAGTATTTT; CDR3: CASSLGVLAGRTDTQYF
size: NA; V: TRBV2; D: TRBD1; J: TRBJ1-2; DNA: TGTGCCAGCAGTGTAGAACAGGGGGCGGGCTACACCTTC; CDR3: CASSVEQGAGYTF
size: NA; V: TRBV15; D: TRBD1; J: TRBJ1-5; DNA: TGTGCCACCAGTGGGACAGAAAGTAATCAGCCCCAGCATTTT; CDR3: CATSGTESNQPQHF
size: NA; V: TRBV7-2; D: NA; J: TRBJ2-1; DNA: TGTGCCAGCAGCCCCGGTTTTGGAGCAAGCTCCTACAATGAGCAGTTCTTC; CDR3: CASSPGFGASSYNEQFF
size: NA; V: TRBV6-2/TRBV6-3; D: NA; J: TRBJ2-1; DNA: TGTGCCAGCAGTTACGTTTTTGAGCGGATAAGCTCCTACAATGAGCAGTTCTTC; CDR3: CASSYVFERISSYNEQFF
size: NA; V: TRBV25-1; D: NA; J: TRBJ1-2; DNA: TGTGCCAGCAGTGAAGGGGATCCCTTCTCGGCAGGCTACACCTTC; CDR3: CASSEGDPFSAGYTF
size: few; V: TRBV5-1; D: NA; J: TRBJ2-7; DNA: TGCGCCAGCAGGACAACCCAGGGTCCAAGCTCCTACGAGCAGTACTTC; CDR3: CASRTTQGPSSYEQYF
size: few; V: TRBV5-6; D: NA; J: TRBJ2-2; DNA: TGTGCCAGCAGCTTATCCCGGGGGTGGACGGCCGGGGAGCTGTTTTTT; CDR3: CASSLSRGWTAGELFF
size: NA; V: TRBV12-3/TRBV12-4; D: TRBD2; J: TRBJ2-3; DNA: TGTGCCAGCAGCCCCCAACTAGCGGGAGGGTTTAGGACAGATACGCAGTATTTT; CDR3: CASSPQLAGGFRTDTQYF
size: many; V: TRBV7-8; D: TRBD2; J: TRBJ2-1; DNA: TGTGCCAGCAGCTCCAGACTAGCGGGAGGGCCAAGCAATGAGCAGTTCTTC; CDR3: CASSSRLAGGPSNEQFF
size: few; V: TRBV12-3/TRBV12-4; D: NA; J: TRBJ1-3; DNA: TGTGCCAGCAGTTTCGATATTTCTGGAAACACCATATATTTT; CDR3: CASSFDISGNTIYF
size: NA; V: TRBV7-9; D: TRBD2; J: TRBJ2-7; DNA: TGTGCCAGCAGCTTAGTGGGGACTAGAATGTACGAGCAGTACTTC; CDR3: CASSLVGTRMYEQYF
size: NA; V: TRBV5-4; D: NA; J: TRBJ2-3; DNA: TGTGCCAGCAGCGTTCAGGGGTCAGATACGCAGTATTTT; CDR3: CASSVQGSDTQYF
size: few; V: TRBV20-1; D: NA; J: TRBJ2-4; DNA: TGCAGTGCTAGAACGGTAGAGCTTGCCAAAAACATTCAGTACTTC; CDR3: CSARTVELAKNIQYF
size: many; V: TRBV6-1; D: TRBD1; J: TRBJ1-2; DNA: TGTGCCAGCAGTTCGAGGGGGCTGAATAACTATGGCTACACCTTC; CDR3: CASSSRGLNNYGYTF
size: NA; V: TRBV7-6; D: TRBD1; J: TRBJ2-1; DNA: TGTGCCAGCACAAAGGGCCAGGGGGCAAACAATGAGCAGTTCTTC; CDR3: CASTKGQGANNEQFF
size: many; V: TRBV12-3/TRBV12-4; D: TRBD1; J: TRBJ2-1; DNA: TGTGCCAGCAGTCCGGACAGGTTGGAACATGAGCAGTTCTTC; CDR3: CASSPDRLEHEQFF
size: many; V: TRBV11-2; D: NA; J: TRBJ1-1; DNA: TGTGCCAGCAGACCCCTGAGGTGGGGGCAGAACACTGAAGCTTTCTTT; CDR3: CASRPLRWGQNTEAFF